Presented here are 26 T cell receptor beta chains from one specimen sequenced in a study of long-term antiretroviral therapy in people with HIV. The assay used was immunoSEQ (version v3.0), run at survey level. The protocol was immunoSEQ multiplex PCR, while the TCRdb copy is restricted to in-frame clones and leaves out a portion. This table has 30,000 to 40,000 clones, roughly 93% appearing once. Specimen: unsorted PBMCs, collected 4.1 years after starting antiretroviral therapy. The receptor set was obtained from a woman between 45 and 65 years old with HIV.

The rearrangement uses TRBV27 and TRBJ2-1; 7 nucleotides line up with TRBD2. J lost 3 bases, V lost 1 base, and 6 bases had no gene match. The CDR3 covers 16 residues. The V gene's germline CDR1 is MNHEY and CDR2 SMNVEV (reference sequence). The CDR3 nucleotides read TGTGCCAGCAGTTTATTAGTGAGCGGGGACTACAATGAGCAGTTCTTC. This encodes CASSLLVSGDYNEQFF.

This chain uses TRBV29-1 with TRBJ2-1, with 7 bases lining up with TRBD1. The CDR3 is made up of 14 amino acids. The germline V gene encodes CDR1 SQVTM and CDR2 ANQGSEA. Losses at the gene ends were 6 bases for V and 6 bases for J; bases not matched to a gene: 11. CDR3 coding DNA: TGCAGCGTCCAACCCTGGACAGGCCCCAATGAGCAGTTCTTC. This translates into CSVQPWTGPNEQFF.

The rearrangement uses TRBV9 and TRBJ1-1; no firm D call. Germline CDR1 and CDR2: SGDLS and YYNGEE. The CDR3 has 16 amino acids. V lost 0 bases to trimming and J lost 0 bases, with 12 bases between them. The CDR3 region is CASSVDAGSMNTEAFF. The CDR3 DNA follows: TGTGCCAGCAGCGTAGACGCCGGCAGTATGAACACTGAAGCTTTCTTT.

J is TRBJ2-1 and V is TRBV7-3; 12 nucleotides agree with TRBD2. CDR1 is SGHTA and CDR2 is FQGTGA in the germline V gene. Unmatched junction bases numbered 4, after V lost 4 bases and J lost 6 bases. CDR3 size: 15 residues. The CDR3 bases are TGTGCCAGCAGCTGGACTAGCGGGGACGCCAATGAGCAGTTCTTC. Encoded protein: CASSWTSGDANEQFF.

This clone occurred once. This chain connects TRBV6-5 to TRBJ2-3; TRBD1 aligns across 10 bases. Trimming removed 4 bases from V and 6 bases from J; junction bases left unmatched: 7. The CDR3 extends over 15 amino acids. The germline V gene encodes CDR1 MNHEY and CDR2 SVGAGI. The CDR3 protein is CASSLGQGRGDTQYF. Written as DNA, the CDR3 is TGTGCCAGCAGTTTGGGACAGGGGCGGGGGGATACGCAGTATTTT.

The chain joins TRBV2 to TRBJ1-1, with D unclear. The germline V and J ends were trimmed by 4 bases and 3 bases, with 9 bases remaining between them. This CDR3 region has 13 residues. Germline V CDR1 and CDR2: SNHLY, FYNNEI. The CDR3 spells CASSVGVHTEAFF. The CDR3 coding sequence is TGTGCCAGCAGTGTCGGGGTTCACACTGAAGCTTTCTTT.

This rearrangement joins TRBV19 to TRBJ1-1, with TRBD1 matching over 9 bases. Trimming took 4 bases from V and 10 from J; bases not matched to a gene: 10. This CDR3 has 14 residues. Looked up from germline, CDR1 is LNHDA and CDR2 is SQIVND (reference sequence). Here the CDR3 DNA reads TGTGCCAGTAGTACCGCCGGGACAGGGCTAATAGCTTTCTTT. Protein: CASSTAGTGLIAFF.

This clone was observed a single time. The rearrangement uses TRBV5-1 and TRBJ2-3; D remains ambiguous. Trimming cost V 0 bases and J 5 bases, with 10 bases left between them. This CDR3 contains 14 residues. Germline V CDR1 and CDR2: SGHRS, YFSETQ. Here the CDR3 reads CASSLEGSLDTQYF. The CDR3 DNA reads TGCGCCAGCAGCTTGGAAGGCAGCCTAGATACGCAGTATTTT.

In nucleotides, the CDR3 is TGTGCCAGTAGTATCGGGGTCCTCTCTGGGGCCAACGTCCTGACTTTC. Its protein product is CASSIGVLSGANVLTF. The chain carries TRBV19 and TRBJ2-6, with D perhaps matching TRBD2 (5 bases). Trimming stripped 3 bases from V and 0 bases from J, with 9 bases between. The CDR3 runs to 16 residues. Germline values: CDR1 LNHDA, CDR2 SQIVND (reference sequence).

The chain combines TRBV10-3 with TRBJ2-7, with D uncertain. V lost 0 bases and J lost 2, with 8 bases in between. Germline CDR1 is ENHRY and CDR2 is SYGVKD. The length of the CDR3 is 14 residues. The DNA for the CDR3 is TGTGCCATCAGTGAGTCCGGATCCACCTACGAGCAGTACTTC. Translation: CAISESGSTYEQYF.

The gene calls are TRBV6-1 and TRBJ1-6; D is perhaps TRBD1 (5 bases). Trimming removed 3 bases at V and 9 bases at J, with 21 bases between. The CDR3 sequence is 17 residues long. CDR1 is MNHNS and CDR2 is SASEGT in the germline V gene. CDR3 nucleotide sequence: TGTGCCAGCAGTGAGATTATAGGGGCAAGGGCGGGTTCACCCCTCCACTTT. Translated, it gives CASSEIIGARAGSPLHF.

The V call is TRBV30, the J call TRBJ1-2; maybe TRBD1 (6 bases). The V end lost 0 bases, the J end lost 7 bases, and 12 bases lay between the germline ends. The germline V gene has CDR1 GTSNPN and CDR2 SVGIG (reference sequence). This CDR3 has 13 amino acids. Here the CDR3 DNA reads TGTGCCTGGAGTGTACAGGGTTTGGGTGGCTACACCTTC. Translating it yields CAWSVQGLGGYTF.

The chain employs TRBV7-6 and TRBJ1-4, with D unresolved. The V gene's germline CDR1 is SGHVS and CDR2 FNYEAQ. There are 15 residues in the CDR3. V lost 4 bases and J 2 bases, leaving 11 bases between the germline ends. The CDR3 loop is CASSSYLGTNEKLFF. CDR3 nucleotides: TGTGCCAGCAGCTCATATTTGGGGACTAATGAAAAACTGTTTTTT. Combining the CDR3 with reference TRBV7-6 and TRBJ1-4 gives the whole variable domain GAGVSQSPRYKVTKRGQDVALRCDPISGHVSLYWYRQALGQGPEFLTYFNYEAQQDKSGLPNDRFSAERPEGSISTLTIQRTEQRDSAMYRCASSSYLGTNEKLFFGSGTQLSVL.

This clone was seen a single time. The chain uses TRBV6-5 and TRBJ1-1, with TRBD1 as a possible D gene (6 bases). The CDR3 sequence is 15 residues long. The germline V and J ends were trimmed by 0 bases and 1 base, with 9 bases remaining between them. Germline-derived CDR1 and CDR2 are MNHEY and SVGAGI. This CDR3 reads CASSYSPRGNTEAFF. CDR3 DNA sequence: TGTGCCAGCAGTTACTCGCCCAGGGGGAACACTGAAGCTTTCTTT.

The chain carries TRBV5-6 and TRBJ1-6; 7 bases match TRBD1. The CDR3 spans 17 residues. J gave up 6 bases and V 2 bases, and 11 bases lay outside the gene matches. Germline CDR1 SGHDT, CDR2 YYEEEE. The CDR3 DNA reads TGTGCCAGCAGCTTTTTTGACAGGGTCGGGTCTAATTCACCCCTCCACTTT. It is translated as CASSFFDRVGSNSPLHF.

CDR3 bases: TGTGCCAGCAGTGTGCGGGGGGGCGTGGATGAGCAGTTCTTC. Protein: CASSVRGGVDEQFF. The rearrangement links TRBV6-4 to TRBJ2-1; 9 positions match TRBD2. In germline, CDR1 is MRHNA, CDR2 SNTAGT. With V trimmed by 4 bases and J by 8 bases, 6 bases remained unmatched. This CDR3 has 14 residues.

The chain is built from TRBV9 and TRBJ2-2, with a tentative D call TRBD1 (6 bases). Per the germline V gene, CDR1 is SGDLS and CDR2 is YYNGEE. The V end lost 4 bases, the J end lost 6 bases, and 13 bases lay between the germline ends. The CDR3 is 14 residues long. In DNA, the CDR3 is TGTGCCAGCAGCCCCTCACAGGGCCCCGGGGAGCTGTTTTTT. Its protein product is CASSPSQGPGELFF.

The chain has TRBV2 and TRBJ2-2, with unresolved D. V shed 4 bases and J shed 4 bases, with 10 bases lying between them. This CDR3 contains 14 residues. Germline V lookup: CDR1 SNHLY, CDR2 FYNNEI. This chain's CDR3 is CASSVWESTGELFF. In DNA, the CDR3 is TGTGCCAGCAGTGTATGGGAAAGCACCGGGGAGCTGTTTTTT. The full variable domain, with the rest looked up from reference TRBV2 and TRBJ2-2, is EPEVTQTPSHQVTQMGQEVILRCVPISNHLYFYWYRQILGQKVEFLVSFYNNEISEKSEIFDDQFSVERPDGSNFTLKIRSTKLEDSAMYFCASSVWESTGELFFGEGSRLTVL.

V is TRBV25-1 and J is TRBJ1-2; D is undetermined. The length of the CDR3 is 12 residues. The ends were cut back, 5 bases at V and 4 bases at J, with 8 bases in the middle. Germline CDR1 MGHDK, CDR2 SYGVNS. CDR3 residues: CASSYSAYGYTF. CDR3 DNA: TGTGCCAGCAGTTACAGCGCCTATGGCTACACCTTC.

The V call is TRBV21-1, the J call TRBJ2-5. TRBV21-1 is recorded as a pseudogene. The CDR3 is made up of 15 amino acids. The CDR3: CASEAARGLPETQYF. CDR3 in DNA: TGTGCCAGCGAGGCGGCCCGGGGGCTTCCGGAGACCCAGTACTTC.

V gene TRBV5-4 combines with J gene TRBJ2-1; no clear D gene. This CDR3 has 15 amino acids. Germline V CDR1 and CDR2: SGHNT, YYREEE (reference sequence). V dropped 0 bases and J dropped 5 bases, with 12 bases sitting between them. The CDR3 nucleotides are TGTGCCAGCAGCTTGGTTACTGGCTTTAACAATGAGCAGTTCTTC. Translating it yields CASSLVTGFNNEQFF.

The chain couples TRBV27 to TRBJ1-1; possibly TRBD1 for D (6 bases). This CDR3 comprises 16 residues. The V gene's germline CDR1 is MNHEY and CDR2 SMNVEV (reference sequence). V dropped 0 bases and J dropped 1 base, with 12 bases sitting between them. CDR3 region: CASSLSPGGPNTEAFF. For the CDR3, the DNA is TGTGCCAGCAGTTTATCGCCGGGGGGGCCGAACACTGAAGCTTTCTTT.

This chain connects TRBV10-3 to TRBJ2-3, with TRBD2 identical over 13 bases. The CDR3 loop spans 15 amino acids. Germline V gene sequence: CDR1 ENHRY, CDR2 SYGVKD. Trimming took 6 bases from V and 0 from J; bases not matched to a gene: 0. For the CDR3, the DNA is TGTGCCATCAGGGGACTAGCGGGGAGCACAGATACGCAGTATTTT. Encoded protein: CAIRGLAGSTDTQYF.

The sample holds one count of this clone. The chain is built from TRBV7-8 and TRBJ2-7, with 7 bases identical to TRBD1. This CDR3 has 14 residues. Germline V gene sequence: CDR1 SGHVS, CDR2 FQNEAQ. V shed 5 bases, J shed 5 bases, and the junction held 9 bases outside the gene matches. The CDR3 reads CASSLWDSRDEQYF. Here the CDR3 DNA reads TGTGCCAGCAGCCTATGGGACAGCCGGGACGAGCAGTACTTC.

The chain's CDR3 is CSVGDSLWYGYTF. The CDR3 DNA reads as TGCAGCGTTGGGGACAGCCTGTGGTATGGCTACACCTTC. This chain uses TRBV29-1 with TRBJ1-2, with TRBD1 matching 7 bases. The germline V gene encodes CDR1 SQVTM and CDR2 ANQGSEA. V lost 4 bases and J lost 5; bases outside the gene matches: 7. This CDR3 has 13 amino acids.

The chain is built from TRBV5-1 and TRBJ2-5; tentative D call: TRBD1 (6 bases). This CDR3 has 14 amino acids. V lost 4 bases and J 1 base, leaving 11 bases between the germline ends. Per the germline V gene, CDR1 is SGHRS and CDR2 is YFSETQ. DNA of the CDR3: TGCGCCAGCAGCCCCCGGGACACCCAAGAGACCCAGTACTTC. Its protein product is CASSPRDTQETQYF. Looking up the rest from reference TRBV5-1 and TRBJ2-5 gives the full variable domain: KAGVTQTPRYLIKTRGQQVTLSCSPISGHRSVSWYQQTPGQGLQFLFEYFSETQRNKGNFPGRFSGRQFSNSRSEMNVSTLELGDSALYLCASSPRDTQETQYFGPGTRLLVL.